This entry lists 21 T cell receptor beta chains sequenced from one sample in a study of T cell changes during pregnancy in multiple sclerosis. Some clones are missing from TCRdb's copy, which holds only in-frame ones; the method was immunoSEQ multiplex PCR. This sample has 35,000 to 50,000 clones; nearly 90% occur once, and the top ten carry approximately 0.92%. The sample in question was CD4+ T cells from peripheral blood mononuclear cells, obtained after pregnancy. The receptor source for this set is a female donor with multiple sclerosis, enrolled in a pregnancy study.

V gene TRBV9 combines with J gene TRBJ1-6, with D uncertain. V lost 4 bases to trimming and J lost 8 bases, with 16 bases between them. The CDR3 length is 15 residues. CDR1 SGDLS and CDR2 YYNGEE come from the germline V gene. Here the CDR3 DNA reads TGTGCCAGCAGCATCTCCACCTCCCGGGATTCACCCCTCCACTTT. It codes for CASSISTSRDSPLHF. Supplemented by reference TRBV9 and TRBJ1-6, the full variable domain reads DSGVTQTPKHLITATGQRVTLRCSPRSGDLSVYWYQQSLDQGLQFLIQYYNGEERAKGNILERFSAQQFPDLHSELNLSSLELGDSALYFCASSISTSRDSPLHFGNGTRLTVT.

In DNA form, the CDR3 reads TGTGCCAGTTTTCGTAGATTGATGAACACTGAAGCTTTCTTT. It codes for CASFRRLMNTEAFF. This rearrangement joins TRBV5-5 to TRBJ1-1; D is uncertain. The CDR3 is 14 amino acids. Trimming pared 8 bases from V and 0 bases from J, leaving 14 bases between. CDR1 is SGHKS and CDR2 is YYEKEE in the germline V gene (reference sequence).

The chain has TRBV19 and TRBJ1-4; TRBD1 might be the D (5 bases). This CDR3 region has 14 residues. The V end was cut by 5 bases, the J end by 8 bases, with 15 bases between. CDR1 is LNHDA, CDR2 SQIVND, per germline (reference sequence). The CDR3 spells CASSLRGGNEKLFF. CDR3 nucleotide sequence: TGTGCCAGTAGTTTGCGGGGGGGGAACGAAAAACTGTTTTTT.

The gene calls are TRBV5-8 and TRBJ1-5, with D possibly matching TRBD1 (6 bases). This CDR3 contains 16 residues. Looked up from germline, CDR1 is SGHTS and CDR2 is YDEGEE. With 3 bases removed from V and 2 bases from J, the gap between germline ends came to 15 bases. The CDR3 spells CASSSPHRVGNQPQHF. CDR3 in DNA: TGTGCCAGCAGCTCTCCCCACAGGGTCGGCAATCAGCCCCAGCATTTT.

The gene calls are TRBV10-3 and TRBJ2-5; D unclear. Germline CDR1 reads ENHRY; CDR2 reads SYGVKD. The CDR3 contains 12 residues. Trimming removed 3 bases from V and 5 bases from J, with 7 bases in between. CDR3 amino acids: CAISDVLETQYF. The CDR3 DNA sequence: TGTGCCATCAGTGACGTTTTGGAGACCCAGTACTTC.

This clone came up once. The chain links TRBV2 to TRBJ1-1; 9 positions agree with TRBD1. This CDR3 is built from 15 residues. Trimming removed 5 bases from V and 10 bases from J; junction bases left unmatched: 14. Germline V CDR1 and CDR2: SNHLY, FYNNEI. In DNA, the CDR3 is TGTGCCAGCAGTTATGCTATAGGGACAGGGATCGGAGCTTTCTTT. It specifies CASSYAIGTGIGAFF. Full variable domain (missing parts from reference TRBV2 and TRBJ1-1): EPEVTQTPSHQVTQMGQEVILRCVPISNHLYFYWYRQILGQKVEFLVSFYNNEISEKSEIFDDQFSVERPDGSNFTLKIRSTKLEDSAMYFCASSYAIGTGIGAFFGQGTRLTVV.

The J gene is TRBJ1-3, the V gene TRBV6-5; D is possibly TRBD1 (6 bases). The V gene lost 2 bases and the J gene lost 4 bases, with 9 bases spanning the gap. The germline gives CDR1 MNHEY, CDR2 SVGAGI. The CDR3 sequence is 14 residues long. The CDR3 spells CASSYRGGGNTIYF. The CDR3 nucleotides are TGTGCCAGCAGTTACCGGGGGGGCGGAAACACCATATATTTT.

The V gene is TRBV29-1, the J gene TRBJ2-5; D unclear. The CDR3 runs to 12 residues. V lost 3 bases, J lost 2 bases, and 7 bases lay in between. Germline V lookup: CDR1 SQVTM, CDR2 ANQGSEA. Here the CDR3 reads CSVDARQETQYF. CDR3 DNA: TGCAGCGTTGATGCCAGGCAAGAGACCCAGTACTTC.

V and J are TRBV7-6 and TRBJ1-5, with 9 bases matching TRBD1. Germline values: CDR1 SGHVS, CDR2 FNYEAQ. The CDR3 covers 18 residues. V lost 0 bases and J lost 5; bases outside the gene matches: 11. Here the CDR3 reads CASSLAAVGQGGHQPQHF. The CDR3 DNA reads as TGTGCCAGCAGCTTAGCGGCCGTGGGACAGGGCGGCCATCAGCCCCAGCATTTT.

The chain employs TRBV2 and TRBJ1-5; TRBD1 is a possible D gene (5 bases). Germline V lookup: CDR1 SNHLY, CDR2 FYNNEI. CDR3 length: 12 residues. V was clipped by 4 bases and J by 5 bases, with 6 bases between them. The CDR3: CASSGGDQPQHF. The CDR3 coding sequence is TGTGCCAGCAGTGGGGGGGATCAGCCCCAGCATTTT.

The genes are TRBV19 and TRBJ1-6; D ambiguous. CDR1 and CDR2 (germline): LNHDA, SQIVND (reference sequence). The CDR3 has 15 residues. V was cut by 1 base and J by 9 bases, with 13 bases left in between. The CDR3 is CASSIVGHSPSPLHF. The CDR3 DNA is TGTGCCAGTAGTATAGTGGGCCACTCACCTTCACCCCTCCACTTT.

This clone appeared once. The chain recombines TRBV29-1 with TRBJ2-3, with 12 bases fitting TRBD2. Looked up from germline, CDR1 is SQVTM and CDR2 is ANQGSEA. This CDR3 region has 16 residues. The ends lost 6 bases at V and 2 bases at J; junction bases unmatched: 9. The CDR3 sequence is CSVEGLAGGTTDTQYF. CDR3 nucleotides: TGCAGCGTCGAGGGGCTAGCGGGGGGGACCACAGATACGCAGTATTTT.

The chain carries TRBV5-4 and TRBJ2-5, with 9 bases lining up with TRBD1. CDR1 SGHNT and CDR2 YYREEE come from the germline V gene (reference sequence). The CDR3 extends over 15 amino acids. V lost 1 base and J lost 5; bases outside the gene matches: 6. CDR3 loop: CASSLRTGAGETQYF. As DNA, the CDR3 is TGTGCCAGCAGCTTGCGGACAGGGGCTGGGGAGACCCAGTACTTC.

The genes are TRBV19 and TRBJ2-1; 8 nucleotides line up with TRBD1. Germline assignment: CDR1 LNHDA and CDR2 SQIVND (reference sequence). The CDR3 is 17 residues long. V gave up 5 bases and J gave up 0 bases; unmatched junction bases: 9. The CDR3 bases are TGTGCCAGTAGTCAGACAGGGGTGTCGAGCTCCTACAATGAGCAGTTCTTC. This gives the protein CASSQTGVSSSYNEQFF.

This chain joins TRBV5-4 and TRBJ2-3, with unresolved D. The germline gives CDR1 SGHNT, CDR2 YYREEE (reference sequence). The length of the CDR3 is 14 residues. Trimming shortened V by 0 bases and J by 2 bases, and 7 bases separated the two germline ends. CDR3 sequence reads: CASSLELYTDTQYF. Here the CDR3 DNA reads TGTGCCAGCAGCTTGGAACTGTACACAGATACGCAGTATTTT.

The chain combines TRBV19 with TRBJ1-5; D not resolved. This CDR3 comprises 15 residues. The germline V gene encodes CDR1 LNHDA and CDR2 SQIVND (reference sequence). Trimming took off 1 base at V and 7 bases at J, with 14 bases between the two ends. The CDR3 region is CASSIGRSPGQPQHF. The CDR3 nucleotides read TGTGCCAGTAGTATAGGCAGGAGCCCGGGACAGCCCCAGCATTTT.

CDR3 bases: TGTGCCTGGAGTGTACAAGAGGTCAGGGGAGCGCGTTTTTCACCCCTCCACTTT. Translation: CAWSVQEVRGARFSPLHF. V usage is TRBV30 and J usage is TRBJ1-6, with D perhaps TRBD1 (6 bases). V lost 0 bases, J lost 9 bases, and 24 bases lay in between. Germline values: CDR1 GTSNPN, CDR2 SVGIG (reference sequence). This CDR3 region has 18 residues.

CDR3 protein: CASSSGLAGGAETQYF. As DNA, the CDR3 is TGTGCCAGCAGTTCGGGACTAGCGGGGGGAGCAGAGACCCAGTACTTC. V and J are TRBV6-5 and TRBJ2-5; TRBD2 aligns across 15 bases. J lost 4 bases, V lost 4 bases, and 4 bases had no gene match. The CDR3 has 16 amino acids. Germline-derived CDR1 and CDR2 are MNHEY and SVGAGI.

The rearrangement links TRBV7-9 to TRBJ2-5, with D perhaps matching TRBD2 (6 bases). The CDR3 is 15 residues long. Deletions cut 5 bases from V and 5 bases from J, with 18 bases between. Germline V CDR1 and CDR2: SEHNR, FQNEAQ (reference sequence). CDR3 amino acids: CASSHGSGLEETQYF. The CDR3, as DNA: TGTGCCAGCAGCCATGGGAGCGGGTTGGAGGAGACCCAGTACTTC.

V gene TRBV5-5 combines with J gene TRBJ2-5, with a possible D match to TRBD1 (5 bases). The V end lost 3 bases, the J end lost 4 bases, and 10 bases lay between the germline ends. The germline CDR1 and CDR2 sequences are SGHKS and YYEKEE (reference sequence). This CDR3 spans 13 amino acids. Here the CDR3 reads CASSSQGIETQYF. In nucleotides, the CDR3 is TGTGCCAGCAGCTCGCAGGGAATAGAGACCCAGTACTTC.

The chain couples TRBV30 to TRBJ2-5, with D possibly matching TRBD2 (7 bases). V lost 7 bases, J lost 4 bases, and 16 bases lay in between. Germline CDR1 GTSNPN, CDR2 SVGIG (reference sequence). This CDR3 contains 13 residues. The CDR3 DNA reads TGTGCCTCAGTCGAGGGGGGGACAGAGACCCAGTACTTC. The encoded protein is CASVEGGTETQYF.